Each of the 2 T cell receptor beta chains below was sequenced from the same sample in a study of T cells in Graves' hyperthyroidism and ophthalmopathy. Amplification of TCR beta CDR3 regions was performed using RNA transcripts as template. Primed by the HTBI set, a first-round RT-PCR was run on the TCR CDR3. TCRdb analysed the multiplex PCR reads with MiXCR anew, one entry per CDR3 protein. Among hundreds of thousands of distinct CDR3 sequences listed, over 11% were seen once. Sequencing used blood. The source of these receptors is a woman younger than 45 with Graves' hyperthyroidism that later progressed to Graves' ophthalmopathy.

This clonotype was seen many times. This rearrangement joins TRBV20-1 to TRBJ1-4; D remains ambiguous. Germline CDR1 reads DFQATT; CDR2 reads SNEGSKA (reference sequence). V gave up 7 bases and J gave up 0 bases, with 15 bases separating them. The CDR3 consists of 15 residues. CDR3 DNA sequence: TGCAGTGTCAGAGGAGGCACGGCAACTAATGAAAAACTGTTTTTT. Translation gives CSVRGGTATNEKLFF.

Concerning this clonotype: A read error may be the cause here, since a much bigger clone is one base away. This chain joins TRBV10-3 and TRBJ2-7; D is ambiguous. Germline CDR1 and CDR2: ENHRY and SYGVKD. The length of the CDR3 is 13 residues. V lost 4 bases to trimming and J lost 7 bases, with 14 bases between them. CDR3 loop: CAISVKAWSEQYF. CDR3 nucleotides: TGTGCCATCAGTGTTAAGGCATGGTCGGAGCAGTACTTC.